One and the same sample provided the 17 T cell receptor beta chains below, sequenced in a study of blood T cell repertoires in COVID-19. Assay used: immunoSEQ multiplex PCR; TCRdb lists only in-frame clones, some missing. The data hold about 33,000 clones, with 70% to 90% observed a single time. The sequenced sample was peripheral blood. The source of these receptors is a man aged 70 or older with acute or convalescent COVID-19.

The chain uses TRBV28 and TRBJ1-4, with D uncertain. With 8 bases removed from V and 5 bases from J, the gap between germline ends came to 12 bases. Germline CDR1 is MDHEN and CDR2 is SYDVKM. This CDR3 region has 13 residues. The chain's CDR3 is CASEDGVNEKLFF. CDR3 nucleotides: TGTGCCAGCGAAGATGGAGTGAATGAAAAACTGTTTTTT.

The chain joins TRBV6-5 to TRBJ1-5, with 11 bases lining up with TRBD1. Looked up from germline, CDR1 is MNHEY and CDR2 is SVGAGI. This CDR3 is built from 15 residues. Losses at the gene ends were 6 bases for V and 4 bases for J; bases not matched to a gene: 5. The CDR3 is CASRSGTGGNQPQHF. In DNA, the CDR3 is TGTGCCAGCAGATCCGGGACAGGGGGTAATCAGCCCCAGCATTTT.

This clone has just one count. This chain connects TRBV29-1 to TRBJ1-3, with a tentative D call TRBD1 (6 bases). The V gene lost 2 bases and the J gene lost 4 bases, with 9 bases spanning the gap. CDR1 is SQVTM, CDR2 ANQGSEA, per germline. This CDR3 has 13 residues. This CDR3 is CSVEYRVGNTIYF. As DNA, the CDR3 is TGCAGCGTTGAATACAGGGTCGGAAACACCATATATTTT.

This clone was picked up one time. This rearrangement joins TRBV9 to TRBJ1-1; D gene ambiguous. The V and J ends lost 0 bases and 3 bases respectively, with 12 bases between them. CDR3 size: 15 residues. Germline loops: CDR1 SGDLS, CDR2 YYNGEE. The CDR3 bases are TGTGCCAGCAGCGTAGACCCAGTCGTGTACACTGAAGCTTTCTTT. Translating it yields CASSVDPVVYTEAFF.

The chain has TRBV10-3 and TRBJ1-5, with D perhaps TRBD1 (6 bases). Looked up from germline, CDR1 is ENHRY and CDR2 is SYGVKD. This CDR3 has 14 amino acids. The V end was cut by 0 bases, the J end by 5 bases, with 8 bases between. The CDR3 DNA reads TGTGCCATCAGTGAGTCGAGGACAGATCAGCCCCAGCATTTT. Its protein product is CAISESRTDQPQHF.

The chain is built from TRBV7-9 and TRBJ2-7, with TRBD1 matching 10 bases. Per the germline V gene, CDR1 is SEHNR and CDR2 is FQNEAQ (reference sequence). The J segment lost 13 bases and the V segment lost 5 bases, leaving 5 bases of the junction unmatched. This CDR3 is 11 amino acids long. CDR3 nucleotides: TGTGCCAGCAGCCTGGGACAGGGGAATTACTTC. Translating gives CASSLGQGNYF.

The rearrangement joins TRBV30 to TRBJ2-2; D might be TRBD2 (6 bases). V dropped 1 base and J dropped 2 bases, with 17 bases sitting between them. The germline CDR1 and CDR2 sequences are GTSNPN and SVGIG (reference sequence). CDR3 length equals 17 residues. DNA for the CDR3: TGTGCCTGGAGTGACCGAACCGGGACTGGCAACACCGGGGAGCTGTTTTTT. Protein product: CAWSDRTGTGNTGELFF.

The chain recombines TRBV3-1 (or the pseudogene TRBV3-2) with TRBJ2-3; D gene uncertain. Trimming removed 1 base at V and 1 base at J, with 6 bases between. Germline V gives CDR1 LGHDT, CDR2 YNNKEL (reference sequence). This CDR3 is 14 amino acids long. The CDR3 sequence: CASSQVGRTDTQYF. Here the CDR3 DNA reads TGTGCCAGCAGCCAAGTGGGCCGCACAGATACGCAGTATTTT.

The rearrangement uses TRBV9 and TRBJ2-1; 11 bases fit TRBD1. The V gene end was trimmed by 5 bases and the J gene end by 9 bases; junction bases not matched to a gene: 7. Germline CDR1 and CDR2: SGDLS and YYNGEE. CDR3 length: 14 residues. CDR3 nucleotide sequence: TGTGCCAGCAGGGGGACAGGGGGAATCGGTGAGCAGTTCTTC. It translates to CASRGTGGIGEQFF.

CDR3 amino acids: CASSEQGGSNQPQHF. The CDR3 DNA reads as TGCGCCAGCAGCGAGCAGGGAGGTAGCAATCAGCCCCAGCATTTT. This rearrangement joins TRBV5-1 to TRBJ1-5, with D perhaps TRBD1 (5 bases). There are 15 residues in the CDR3. Germline CDR1 SGHRS, CDR2 YFSETQ. V was shortened by 4 bases and J by 0 bases, with 11 bases between the two germline ends.

V gene TRBV6-6 combines with J gene TRBJ1-6; 10 bases align to TRBD1. The CDR3 is made up of 15 amino acids. The V and J ends lost 8 bases and 8 bases, in that order; junction bases with no gene match: 9. The germline V gene has CDR1 MNHNY and CDR2 SVGAGI (reference sequence). CDR3 region: CASRDRGLGDSPLHF. The CDR3 DNA sequence: TGTGCCAGCCGGGACAGGGGATTAGGGGATTCACCCCTCCACTTT.

The CDR3 DNA sequence: TGTGCCAGCAGCTTAGCGCGGAGGGGACAGGGGGGACCCACCGGGGAGCTGTTTTTT. This gives the protein CASSLARRGQGGPTGELFF. The V and J genes are TRBV7-6 and TRBJ2-2; 11 bases fit TRBD1. The germline V gene has CDR1 SGHVS and CDR2 FNYEAQ. The CDR3 consists of 19 residues. Trimming took 0 bases from V and 4 from J; bases not matched to a gene: 10.

The V gene is TRBV5-1, the J gene TRBJ1-2; D ambiguous. This CDR3 spans 13 amino acids. V was cut by 0 bases and J by 4 bases, with 7 bases left in between. The germline V gene has CDR1 SGHRS and CDR2 YFSETQ. In DNA form, the CDR3 reads TGCGCCAGCAGCTTGGACGAGAGCTATGGCTACACCTTC. Its translation: CASSLDESYGYTF.

CDR3 DNA: TGTGCCAGCAGTCGGAGGACTAGCGGTAGCACAGATACGCAGTATTTT. Residues: CASSRRTSGSTDTQYF. The chain carries TRBV27 and TRBJ2-3; 10 bases are a match to TRBD2. The CDR3 loop spans 16 amino acids. Losses at the gene ends were 5 bases for V and 0 bases for J; bases not matched to a gene: 5. CDR1 is MNHEY, CDR2 SMNVEV, per germline (reference sequence).

J is TRBJ2-1 and V is TRBV3-1 (or the pseudogene TRBV3-2); 8 bases agree with TRBD2. With V trimmed by 7 bases and J by 1 base, 18 bases remained unmatched. The germline CDR1 and CDR2 sequences are LGHDT and YNNKEL (reference sequence). The CDR3 totals 19 residues. The CDR3 region is CASTLSGSVVGSSYNEQFF. CDR3 sequence (DNA): TGTGCCAGCACCCTCAGCGGGAGTGTCGTCGGATCATCCTACAATGAGCAGTTCTTC.

This clone was detected a few times. This rearrangement joins TRBV6-5 to TRBJ2-3; 8 nucleotides line up with TRBD2. This CDR3 has 15 residues. CDR1 and CDR2 (germline): MNHEY, SVGAGI. V lost 2 bases and J lost 2; bases outside the gene matches: 3. CDR3 sequence: CASSYGRGVTDTQYF. CDR3 sequence (DNA): TGTGCCAGCAGTTACGGGCGGGGGGTCACAGATACGCAGTATTTT.

This sequence joins TRBV3-1 (or the pseudogene TRBV3-2) and TRBJ1-5; TRBD1 aligns across 9 bases. J gave up 3 bases and V 4 bases, and 4 bases lay outside the gene matches. Germline CDR1 is LGHDT and CDR2 is YNNKEL (reference sequence). The length of the CDR3 is 15 residues. As DNA, the CDR3 is TGTGCCAGCAGCCTGGGGACAGGGAACAATCAGCCCCAGCATTTT. Its protein product is CASSLGTGNNQPQHF.